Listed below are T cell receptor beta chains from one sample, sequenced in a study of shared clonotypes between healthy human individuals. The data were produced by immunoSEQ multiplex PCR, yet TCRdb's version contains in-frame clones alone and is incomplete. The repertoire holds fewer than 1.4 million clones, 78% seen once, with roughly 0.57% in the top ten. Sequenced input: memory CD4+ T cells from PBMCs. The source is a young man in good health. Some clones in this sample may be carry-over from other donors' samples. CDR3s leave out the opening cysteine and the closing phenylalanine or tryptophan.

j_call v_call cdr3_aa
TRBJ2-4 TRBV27 ASSLLSLAKNIQY
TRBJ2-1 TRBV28 ASSSGRTREQF
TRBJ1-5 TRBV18 ASSPLPGNQPQH
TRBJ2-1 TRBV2 ASSSLDNEQF
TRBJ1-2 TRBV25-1 ASSDPGDNYGYT
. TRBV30 AWSVRRVDSYEQY
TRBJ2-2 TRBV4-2 ASSQVAGFTGELF
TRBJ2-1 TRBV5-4 ASSLRLAAYNEQF
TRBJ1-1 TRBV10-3 AISESTGREAF
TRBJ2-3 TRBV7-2 ASSSNRGDTQY
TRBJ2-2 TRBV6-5 ASTQGANTGELF
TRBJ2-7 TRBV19 ASSSTGATYEQY
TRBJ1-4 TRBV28 ASSQDGAANEKLF
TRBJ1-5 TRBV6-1 ASSEGKWQATNQPQH
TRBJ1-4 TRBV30 ACDTGTTNEKLF
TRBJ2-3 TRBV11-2 ASSLDGGAADTQY
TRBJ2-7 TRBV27 ASSLGQYEQY
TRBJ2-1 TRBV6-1 ASSERLAGNEQF
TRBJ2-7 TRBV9 ASSPGGRRISEQY
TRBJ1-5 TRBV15 ATSRDYSNQPQH
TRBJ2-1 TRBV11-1 ASSVGGLSYNEQF
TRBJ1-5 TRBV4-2 ASSQEQGQGIGIGQPQH
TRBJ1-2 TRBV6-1 ASSATVSYGYT
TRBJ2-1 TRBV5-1 ASSFAPLGQGSNEQF
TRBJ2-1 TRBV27 ASSLNRYNEQF
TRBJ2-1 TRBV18 ASSPPGQGNNEQF